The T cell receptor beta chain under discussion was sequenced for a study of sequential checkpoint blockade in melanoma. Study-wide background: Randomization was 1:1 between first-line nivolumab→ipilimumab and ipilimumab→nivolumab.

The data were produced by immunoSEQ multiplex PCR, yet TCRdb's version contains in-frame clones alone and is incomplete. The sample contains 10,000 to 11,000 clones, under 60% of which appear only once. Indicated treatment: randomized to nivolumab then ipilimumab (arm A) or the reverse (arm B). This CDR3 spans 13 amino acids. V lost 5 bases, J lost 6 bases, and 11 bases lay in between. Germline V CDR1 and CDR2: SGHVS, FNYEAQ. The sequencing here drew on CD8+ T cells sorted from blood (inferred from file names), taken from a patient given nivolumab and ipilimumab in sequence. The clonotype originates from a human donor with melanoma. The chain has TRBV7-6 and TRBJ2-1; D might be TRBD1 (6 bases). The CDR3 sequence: CASSQADSNEQFF. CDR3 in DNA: TGTGCCAGCAGCCAGGCGGACAGCAATGAGCAGTTCTTC.